This T cell receptor beta chain appears in the sequencing data of a study of shared clonotypes between healthy human individuals. Overall study findings and caveats: Depth was large, yet rarefaction showed that sorted-subset sequencing was incomplete. In this cohort, only blood was sampled, and tissue repertoires likely differ.

On this clone itself: The target antigen is unknown.

The germline V gene encodes CDR1 ENHRY and CDR2 SYGVKD. V lost 10 bases, J lost 9 bases, and 8 bases stayed unmatched. CDR3 length: 14 residues. Each PCR replicate from the sorted subsets contained approximately 0.2 ug DNA, which is tens of thousands of T cell genomes. Using immunoSEQ multiplex PCR, the repertoire was profiled, and TCRdb retains in-frame clones only, with some absent. The sample records some 2,000,000 clones, 90% to 96% being singletons. This chain connects TRBV10-3 to TRBJ2-1, with TRBD2 matching over 14 bases. The receptor comes from a man aged 18 to 29 in good health. Sequenced input: naive CD4+ T cells sorted from blood. Sample subset: CD45RA+ positively selected. The CDR3 DNA follows: TGTGCCACCTCCGGGACTAGCGGGAGCGCTGAGCAGTTCTTC. This gives the protein CATSGTSGSAEQFF.